This is a list of T cell receptor beta chains from one sample in a study of blood T cell repertoires in COVID-19. This table comes from immunoSEQ multiplex PCR, and its TCRdb copy is limited to in-frame clones, with some not included. This table holds more than 130,000 clones, about 88% found once. Sequencing used peripheral blood. These receptors all come from a man between 45 and 60 years old with active or convalescent COVID-19. Each CDR3 is given with its conserved first and last residue. D genes are given only for firm matches. For some rows the clone size is stated as once, few or many, or as a class when expanded; others skip it.

CASSQWMDSGGLDF	TGTGCCAGCAGCCAATGGATGGATAGCGGAGGTCTCGACTTC	TRBV5-4	TRBJ2-5	.	.
CARSPGTNTGELFF	TGTGCCAGAAGCCCGGGAACGAACACCGGGGAGCTGTTTTTT	TRBV7-9	TRBJ2-2	.	.
CASSLRQSSGARIDNEQFF	TGTGCCAGCAGCTTGAGACAATCGTCAGGGGCGCGGATTGACAATGAGCAGTTCTTC	TRBV5-8	TRBJ2-1	.	.
CASSTPPGLTGETQYF	TGTGCCAGTAGTACCCCCCCCGGACTAACGGGGGAGACCCAGTACTTC	TRBV19	TRBJ2-5	.	.
CASSEPQGYGNQPQHF	TGTGCCAGCAGTGAGCCACAGGGATATGGCAATCAGCCCCAGCATTTT	TRBV6-1	TRBJ1-5	.	.
CASSQSTGAQPQHF	TGCGCCAGCAGCCAGTCAACAGGGGCACAGCCCCAGCATTTT	TRBV4-1	TRBJ1-5	.	TRBD1
CASSQDSWTSGRVRNNEQFF	TGCGCCAGCAGCCAAGATAGTTGGACTAGCGGGAGAGTCAGGAACAATGAGCAGTTCTTC	TRBV4-3	TRBJ2-1	.	TRBD2
CASSLARWQGENTEAFF	TGTGCCAGCAGCTTAGCGCGGTGGCAGGGGGAGAACACTGAAGCTTTCTTT	TRBV7-2	TRBJ1-1	.	TRBD1
CASSPIQERELTDTQYF	TGTGCCAGCTCACCTATCCAGGAGCGGGAGCTCACAGATACGCAGTATTTT	TRBV18	TRBJ2-3	.	TRBD2
CASRNLSPAGSSEAFF	TGTGCCAGCAGGAATCTTTCTCCAGCGGGATCCTCTGAAGCTTTCTTT	TRBV28	TRBJ1-1	.	.
CASRNLGQRTGELFF	TGTGCCAGCAGGAACCTGGGACAACGCACCGGGGAGCTGTTTTTT	TRBV28	TRBJ2-2	once	.
CASSPPPGGYEQYF	TGTGCCAGCTCACCACCGCCAGGGGGCTACGAGCAGTACTTC	TRBV18	TRBJ2-7	.	TRBD1
CASSLGGGNSGNTIYF	TGCGCCAGCAGCTTGGGTGGAGGAAACTCTGGAAACACCATATATTTT	TRBV5-1	TRBJ1-3	.	.
CASSVTENYGYTF	TGTGCCAGCAGCGTTACAGAGAACTATGGCTACACCTTC	TRBV9	TRBJ1-2	few	.
CASSPSLTGFLSYEQYF	TGTGCCAGCTCACCAAGCCTGACAGGATTTCTTTCCTACGAGCAGTACTTC	TRBV18	TRBJ2-7	.	.
CASRSPPKRIRGNQPQHF	TGTGCAAGTCGCTCGCCACCTAAGAGGATCCGGGGCAATCAGCCCCAGCATTTT	TRBV12-2	TRBJ1-5	.	.
CASSLESGGYEQYF	TGTGCCAGCAGCTTAGAATCAGGGGGCTACGAGCAGTACTTC	TRBV11-2	TRBJ2-7	.	TRBD1
CASTHTIYEQYF	TGTGCCAGCACTCACACGATCTACGAGCAGTACTTC	TRBV5-4	TRBJ2-7	.	.
CASSLPKSPGHGGSGDIQYF	TGTGCCAGCAGTTTACCGAAATCACCGGGACATGGCGGGAGTGGGGACATTCAGTACTTC	TRBV27	TRBJ2-4	.	.
CASSLGHGYTF	TGTGCCAGCAGTTTAGGCCACGGCTACACCTTC	TRBV28	TRBJ1-2	.	.
CASSELRANNEQFF	TGTGCCAGCAGTGAACTGAGAGCCAACAATGAGCAGTTCTTC	TRBV2	TRBJ2-1	.	.
CASSRDTGYTDTQYF	TGTGCCAGCAGCAGGGACACTGGTTACACAGATACGCAGTATTTT	TRBV5-8	TRBJ2-3	few	.
CASSIRSRGNQPQHF	TGTGCCAGTAGTATTCGGTCGCGGGGAAATCAGCCCCAGCATTTT	TRBV19	TRBJ1-5	once	.
CSADAGVAYNEQFF	TGCAGCGCCGACGCAGGGGTTGCCTACAATGAGCAGTTCTTC	TRBV29-1	TRBJ2-1	.	.
CASSQEGGFGYTEAFF	TGTGCCAGCAGCCAAGAAGGGGGATTTGGATACACTGAAGCTTTCTTT	TRBV14	TRBJ1-1	.	.
CASSPSGTGVRIEQFF	TGTGCCAGCTCACCATCCGGGACAGGGGTTCGGATTGAGCAGTTCTTC	TRBV18	TRBJ2-1	.	TRBD1
CASSKEGRTGLVDGYTF	TGTGCCAGCAGCAAAGAAGGGCGGACAGGGTTAGTCGATGGCTACACCTTC	TRBV21-1	TRBJ1-2	.	.
CASSFRPGGLKGEKLFF	TGTGCCAGCAGTTTCCGGCCAGGAGGACTAAAGGGGGAAAAACTGTTTTTT	TRBV2	TRBJ1-4	.	.
CAWSRGTTNEKLFF	TGTGCCTGGAGCCGAGGTACCACTAATGAAAAACTGTTTTTT	TRBV30	TRBJ1-4	.	.
CASSLEARNTGELFF	TGTGCCAGCAGCTTAGAGGCTAGAAACACCGGGGAGCTGTTTTTT	TRBV7-9	TRBJ2-2	few	.
CASSGGDYGYTF	TGTGCCAGCAGCGGAGGGGACTATGGCTACACCTTC	TRBV28	TRBJ1-2	.	.
CASTRGIGSGNTIYF	TGTGCCAGTACCCGGGGGATCGGATCTGGAAACACCATATATTTT	TRBV19	TRBJ1-3	.	.
CASADLSTGRGGYTF	TGTGCCAGTGCGGACCTTTCGACAGGGCGGGGTGGCTACACCTTC	TRBV19	TRBJ1-2	once	TRBD1
CASGKRSYNEQFF	TGTGCCAGCGGAAAGAGGTCCTACAATGAGCAGTTCTTC	TRBV2	TRBJ2-1	.	.
CASGTSMGYTF	TGTGCCAGCGGGACTTCAATGGGCTACACCTTC	TRBV28	TRBJ1-2	.	.
CASSELAGEGYEQYF	TGTGCCAGCAGTGAACTAGCGGGAGAGGGCTACGAGCAGTACTTC	TRBV6-4	TRBJ2-7	few	TRBD2
CASSYGRGPAGELFF	TGTGCCAGCAGTTACGGCAGGGGGCCTGCCGGGGAGCTGTTTTTT	TRBV6-6	TRBJ2-2	.	TRBD1
CASSYSRAGRANEQFF	TGTGCCAGCAGTTACTCGAGGGCAGGAAGGGCCAATGAGCAGTTCTTC	TRBV6-5	TRBJ2-1	.	.
CASFTGGNTQYF	TGTGCCAGCTTTACGGGAGGAAATACGCAGTATTTT	TRBV18	TRBJ2-3	.	TRBD2
CASSLGGTYEQYF	TGTGCCAGCAGTCTGGGGGGGACCTACGAGCAGTACTTC	TRBV27	TRBJ2-7	.	TRBD2
CASSQDGGAGGFEAFF	TGCGCCAGCAGCCAAGATGGCGGAGCAGGGGGCTTTGAAGCTTTCTTT	TRBV4-1	TRBJ1-1	.	TRBD1
CASSLKAGQGGETQYF	TGCGCCAGCAGCCTCAAGGCGGGACAGGGGGGAGAGACCCAGTACTTC	TRBV4-1	TRBJ2-5	.	TRBD1
CASSSGTSAYSYEQYF	TGTGCCAGCAGTTCAGGGACTAGCGCTTACTCCTACGAGCAGTACTTC	TRBV28	TRBJ2-7	.	TRBD2
CASSPNAGVDEQYF	TGTGCCAGCTCCCCCAACGCAGGGGTCGACGAGCAGTACTTC	TRBV18	TRBJ2-7	.	.
CASSELLTDTQYF	TGTGCCAGCAGTGAACTCCTCACAGATACGCAGTATTTT	TRBV6-1	TRBJ2-3	.	.